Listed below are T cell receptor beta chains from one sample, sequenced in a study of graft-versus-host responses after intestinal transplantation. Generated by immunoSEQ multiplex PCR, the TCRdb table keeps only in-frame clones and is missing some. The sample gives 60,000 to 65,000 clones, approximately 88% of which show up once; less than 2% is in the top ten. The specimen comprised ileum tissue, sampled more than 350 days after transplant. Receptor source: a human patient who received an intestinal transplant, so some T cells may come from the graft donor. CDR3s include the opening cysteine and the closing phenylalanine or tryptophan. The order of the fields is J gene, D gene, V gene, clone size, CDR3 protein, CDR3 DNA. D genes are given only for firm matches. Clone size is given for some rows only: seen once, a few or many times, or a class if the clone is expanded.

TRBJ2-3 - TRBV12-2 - CAKDYADTQYF TGTGCAAAGGACTACGCAGATACGCAGTATTTT
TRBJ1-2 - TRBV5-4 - CASSLVRQGGYTF TGTGCCAGCAGCTTGGTCAGGCAGGGTGGCTACACCTTC
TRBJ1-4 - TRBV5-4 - CASSLKIPATNEKLFF TGTGCCAGCAGCTTGAAGATACCCGCGACTAATGAAAAACTGTTTTTT
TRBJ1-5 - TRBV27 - CASSWQGNQPQHF TGTGCCAGCAGTTGGCAGGGCAATCAGCCCCAGCATTTT
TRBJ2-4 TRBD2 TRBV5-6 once CASSFTASGSSLAKNIQYF TGTGCCAGCAGCTTCACCGCTAGCGGGAGCAGTCTAGCCAAAAACATTCAGTACTTC
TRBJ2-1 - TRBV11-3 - CASSRGYNEQFF TGTGCCAGCAGCCGGGGTTACAATGAGCAGTTCTTC
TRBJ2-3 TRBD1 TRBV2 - CASSDRGQGTDTQYF TGTGCCAGCAGTGACAGGGGGCAGGGGACAGATACGCAGTATTTT
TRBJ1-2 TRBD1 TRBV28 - CASSYGQGGYGYTF TGTGCCAGCAGTTACGGACAGGGGGGCTATGGCTACACCTTC
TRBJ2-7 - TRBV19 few CASSGQGSWEQYF TGTGCCAGTAGTGGCCAGGGGTCGTGGGAGCAGTACTTC
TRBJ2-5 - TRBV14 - CASSQDLEGEETQYF TGTGCCAGCAGCCAAGATCTAGAGGGGGAAGAGACCCAGTACTTC
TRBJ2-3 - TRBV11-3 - CASSPRGTDTQYF TGTGCCAGCAGCCCAAGGGGCACAGATACGCAGTATTTT
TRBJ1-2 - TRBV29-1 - CSVELTSTLGYTF TGCAGCGTTGAGTTGACATCGACCCTTGGCTACACCTTC
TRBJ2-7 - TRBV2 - CASRGYEQYF TGTGCCAGCAGGGGCTACGAGCAGTACTTC
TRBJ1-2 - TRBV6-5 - CASSYSPTAINYGYTF TGTGCCAGCAGTTACTCCCCGACAGCCATAAACTATGGCTACACCTTC